One and the same sample provided the 5 T cell receptor beta chains below, sequenced in a study of shared clonotypes between healthy human individuals. This table comes from immunoSEQ multiplex PCR, and its TCRdb copy is limited to in-frame clones, with some not included. Of some 1,600,000 clones detected, around 98% appear once; the ten largest clones hold about 0.45%. The specimen sequenced was naive CD4+ T cells sorted from blood. Stated subset: CD45RA+ positively selected. These receptors were taken from a man under 40 in good health.

The CDR3 loop is CASNPSDRGYSNQPQHF. CDR3 DNA: TGTGCCAGTAACCCCTCCGACAGGGGCTATAGCAATCAGCCCCAGCATTTT. The chain carries TRBV19 and TRBJ1-5, with 8 bases that match TRBD1. The V and J ends lost 7 bases and 0 bases, in that order; junction bases with no gene match: 11. The CDR3 is 17 amino acids. The germline gives CDR1 LNHDA, CDR2 SQIVND (reference sequence).

This chain joins TRBV28 and TRBJ1-2; D unclear. The V end was cut by 5 bases, the J end by 0 bases, with 13 bases between. CDR1 is MDHEN and CDR2 is SYDVKM in the germline V gene. The CDR3 covers 15 residues. CDR3 in DNA: TGTGCCAGCAGTAGAAGTGGGGAGTCTAACTATGGCTACACCTTC. The encoded protein is CASSRSGESNYGYTF.

The rearrangement links TRBV4-1 to TRBJ2-3; D unclear. The germline V gene encodes CDR1 MGHRA and CDR2 YSYEKL. There are 14 residues in the CDR3. With 6 bases removed from V and 4 bases from J, the gap between germline ends came to 14 bases. CDR3 region: CASRGWSLADTQYF. CDR3 sequence (DNA): TGCGCCAGCAGGGGCTGGAGTCTAGCAGATACGCAGTATTTT.

V is TRBV29-1 and J is TRBJ2-7, with 7 nucleotides matching TRBD1. CDR1 and CDR2 (germline): SQVTM, ANQGSEA. After removal of 8 bases from V and 2 bases from J, the junction contained 9 bases not matched to a gene. This CDR3 spans 13 amino acids. As DNA, the CDR3 is TGCAGCATAAGACAGGGTTCTGCCTACGAGCAGTACTTC. Translated, it gives CSIRQGSAYEQYF.

The rearrangement joins TRBV10-1 to TRBJ1-1; 8 nucleotides match TRBD1. In germline, CDR1 is WNHNN, CDR2 SYGVQD (reference sequence). The CDR3 has 14 amino acids. Trimming took 3 bases from V and 6 from J; bases not matched to a gene: 6. This chain's CDR3 is CASSDDRGAAEAFF. As DNA, the CDR3 is TGCGCCAGCAGTGATGACAGGGGAGCGGCTGAAGCTTTCTTT.